This is a list of T cell receptor beta chains from one sample in a study of shared T cell receptors in the human thymus. Sequenced by immunoSEQ multiplex PCR; TCRdb stores in-frame clones only, minus some. Here the sample spans some 660,000 clones, around 87% being singletons. This sample also belongs to another study, concerning human thymus T cells.

Sequences were obtained from thymocytes. The source is a boy younger than two with a congenital heart defect. The CDR3 runs from the conserved cysteine through the conserved F or W. D genes are given only for firm matches. Clone size, where shown, is once, few, many, or a class for clones that have expanded.

D	V	size	J	CDR3	DNA
TRBD2	TRBV23-1	-	TRBJ2-3	CASCVARAGGPSTDTQYF	TGCGCCAGTTGTGTTGCTCGGGCGGGGGGGCCTAGCACAGATACGCAGTATTTT
TRBD2	TRBV5-4	-	TRBJ2-5	CASSPGRGGGEETQYF	TGTGCCAGCAGCCCCGGGAGGGGCGGGGGGGAGGAGACCCAGTACTTC
-	TRBV21-1	-	TRBJ1-5	CASSKVYRGNHSQPQHF	TGTGCCAGCAGCAAAGTATATAGGGGAAATCATTCTCAGCCCCAGCATTTT
-	TRBV4-2	-	TRBJ1-5	CASSQVGDKSNQPQHF	TGTGCCAGCAGCCAAGTCGGGGACAAGAGCAATCAGCCCCAGCATTTT
-	TRBV27	-	TRBJ1-3	CASSLSGLSGNTIYF	TGTGCCAGCAGTTTGTCAGGGTTATCGGGAAACACCATATATTTT
-	TRBV28	-	TRBJ2-6	CASSHPMRNGANVLTF	TGTGCCAGCAGTCACCCCATGAGGAACGGGGCCAACGTCCTGACTTTC
TRBD1	TRBV30	-	TRBJ1-2	CAWSPGTDDYGYTF	TGTGCCTGGAGCCCCGGGACAGATGACTATGGCTACACCTTC
-	TRBV18	-	TRBJ2-3	CASSPGGVSTDTQYF	TGTGCCAGCTCACCAGGCGGGGTAAGCACAGATACGCAGTATTTT
-	TRBV7-7	-	TRBJ1-1	CASSLLEQMNTEAFF	TGTGCCAGCAGCTTACTCGAACAGATGAACACTGAAGCTTTCTTT
TRBD1	TRBV6-5	-	TRBJ1-2	CASSRTGGNYGYTF	TGTGCCAGCAGTCGGACAGGGGGCAACTATGGCTACACCTTC
TRBD1	TRBV10-3	-	TRBJ2-3	CAISARQGASDTQYF	TGTGCCATCAGCGCCCGACAGGGGGCCTCAGATACGCAGTATTTT
-	TRBV5-6	-	TRBJ1-2	CASSPDRTNYGYTF	TGTGCCAGCAGCCCCGACAGAACTAACTATGGCTACACCTTC
-	TRBV6-5	once	TRBJ1-1	CASSRTVSLNTEAFF	TGTGCCAGCAGCCGGACAGTATCACTGAACACTGAAGCTTTCTTT
TRBD1	TRBV18	-	TRBJ2-7	CASSPSPQGLTYEQYF	TGTGCCAGCTCACCATCTCCACAGGGGTTGACCTACGAGCAGTACTTC
-	TRBV7-8	-	TRBJ1-5	CASVLGGTSNQPQHF	TGTGCCAGCGTTTTGGGGGGTACGAGCAATCAGCCCCAGCATTTT
-	TRBV19	few	TRBJ1-4	CASSPGPGSEKLFF	TGTGCCAGTTCACCCGGGCCAGGGTCTGAAAAACTGTTTTTT
TRBD2	TRBV28	-	TRBJ2-7	CASSRLTSGNLEQYF	TGTGCCAGCAGTCGCCTGACTAGCGGGAATCTCGAGCAGTACTTC
TRBD1	TRBV10-2	once	TRBJ2-2	CASSEANRGTGELFF	TGCGCCAGCAGTGAAGCCAACAGGGGTACCGGGGAGCTGTTTTTT
-	TRBV10-3	-	TRBJ2-7	CAISESASPYEQYF	TGTGCCATCAGTGAGTCGGCAAGTCCCTACGAGCAGTACTTC
-	TRBV28	once	TRBJ1-1	CASSLGGFNSNTEAFF	TGTGCCAGCAGTTTGGGCGGGTTTAATTCGAACACTGAAGCTTTCTTT
TRBD2	TRBV5-1	once	TRBJ2-6	CASSSGTSGGAVDSGANVLTF	TGCGCCAGCAGCTCCGGGACTAGCGGGGGGGCAGTGGATTCTGGGGCCAACGTCCTGACTTTC
-	TRBV5-6	-	TRBJ1-1	CASSLQGTEAFF	TGTGCCAGCAGCTTGCAGGGAACGGAAGCTTTCTTT
-	TRBV13	-	TRBJ2-5	CASSLGPRDQETQYF	TGTGCCAGCAGCTTAGGCCCCAGGGATCAAGAGACCCAGTACTTC
TRBD1	TRBV29-1	-	TRBJ2-7	CSVVGSRQGRFEQYF	TGCAGCGTTGTGGGTAGTAGACAGGGGCGGTTCGAGCAGTACTTC
-	TRBV19	-	TRBJ2-1	CASSIVTARHITYNEQFF	TGTGCCAGTAGTATAGTTACCGCCAGGCATATTACCTACAATGAGCAGTTCTTC
TRBD2	TRBV29-1	-	TRBJ2-3	CSVEEGGGGDTQYF	TGCAGCGTTGAAGAGGGTGGCGGGGGAGATACGCAGTATTTT
-	TRBV28	-	TRBJ2-3	CASSFFGDTQYF	TGTGCCAGCAGTTTCTTCGGGGATACGCAGTATTTT
-	TRBV4-3	-	TRBJ2-5	CASSQARGQKETQYF	TGCGCCAGCAGCCAAGCCCGGGGTCAGAAAGAGACCCAGTACTTC
-	TRBV5-1	-	TRBJ2-5	CASSLESGQETQYF	TGCGCCAGCAGCTTGGAGAGCGGGCAAGAGACCCAGTACTTC
TRBD1	TRBV30	-	TRBJ1-2	CAWSKRTGWFGYTF	TGTGCCTGGAGTAAGAGGACAGGGTGGTTTGGCTACACCTTC
-	TRBV5-1	-	TRBJ2-7	CASSTSSAGEQYF	TGCGCCAGCAGCACTTCTAGCGCTGGTGAGCAGTACTTC
-	TRBV12-5	once	TRBJ2-7	CASGLAPERAAAYEQYF	TGTGCTAGTGGTTTGGCCCCCGAGCGGGCAGCTGCCTACGAGCAGTACTTC
TRBD2	TRBV5-6	-	TRBJ2-2	CASSLGRGPDTGELFF	TGTGCCAGCAGCTTAGGGAGGGGCCCCGACACCGGGGAGCTGTTTTTT
-	TRBV6-6	-	TRBJ1-5	CASSLVWGPFQPQHF	TGTGCCAGCAGTTTGGTCTGGGGGCCTTTTCAGCCCCAGCATTTT
TRBD1	TRBV25-1	-	TRBJ2-7	CASSRTGDVYEQYF	TGTGCCAGCAGTCGAACAGGGGACGTCTACGAGCAGTACTTC
TRBD1	TRBV4-3	-	TRBJ2-7	CASSQAPGQGYEQYF	TGCGCCAGCAGCCAAGCGCCGGGACAGGGCTACGAGCAGTACTTC
-	TRBV6-6	-	TRBJ2-7	CASGTQGAGEAYEQYF	TGTGCCAGCGGAACTCAGGGAGCGGGCGAAGCCTACGAGCAGTACTTC
TRBD2	TRBV5-1	-	TRBJ2-5	CASSLALAGVMKETQYF	TGCGCCAGCAGCTTGGCCCTAGCGGGGGTCATGAAAGAGACCCAGTACTTC
-	TRBV7-6	-	TRBJ1-4	CASSLPNEKLFF	TGTGCCAGCAGTCTCCCCAATGAAAAACTGTTTTTT
TRBD2	TRBV27	few	TRBJ2-2	CASSLWASGRSTGELFF	TGTGCCAGCAGTTTATGGGCTAGCGGGCGGAGCACCGGGGAGCTGTTTTTT
-	TRBV29-1	-	TRBJ2-5	CSALRGSRFKETQYF	TGCAGCGCGCTACGTGGGAGCCGCTTCAAAGAGACCCAGTACTTC
TRBD1	TRBV7-3	-	TRBJ2-1	CASSSLPGQDYEQFF	TGTGCCAGCAGCTCACTTCCGGGACAGGACTATGAGCAGTTCTTC
-	TRBV5-6	-	TRBJ2-3	CASSLESRYRDTQYF	TGTGCCAGCAGCTTGGAGAGCAGGTATCGGGATACGCAGTATTTT
-	TRBV7-2	once	TRBJ2-7	CASSLGVLYEQYF	TGTGCCAGCAGCTTGGGCGTGCTGTACGAGCAGTACTTC
TRBD2	TRBV10-2	once	TRBJ2-5	CATGTSGSWETQYF	TGCGCCACAGGGACTAGCGGGAGTTGGGAGACCCAGTACTTC
TRBD2	TRBV19	-	TRBJ2-7	CASSITGTSGRAYNEQYF	TGTGCCAGTAGTATCACCGGGACTAGCGGGAGGGCCTATAACGAGCAGTACTTC
-	TRBV30	-	TRBJ2-6	CAWKRDSGSGANVLTF	TGTGCCTGGAAACGGGACAGCGGGTCTGGGGCCAACGTCCTGACTTTC
TRBD1	TRBV5-1	-	TRBJ1-2	CASSYTPGQGATYGYTF	TGCGCCAGCAGCTACACCCCCGGACAGGGGGCCACGTATGGCTACACCTTC
-	TRBV27	-	TRBJ1-5	CASSLSVVGGKQPQHF	TGTGCCAGCAGTTTATCCGTCGTTGGCGGGAAACAGCCCCAGCATTTT
-	TRBV30	-	TRBJ2-1	CAWSRGYNEQFF	TGTGCCTGGAGTAGGGGTTACAATGAGCAGTTCTTC
TRBD2	TRBV9	-	TRBJ2-3	CASSPRTSGMLYTQYF	TGTGCCAGCAGCCCACGGACTAGCGGGATGCTATATACGCAGTATTTT
-	TRBV7-3	-	TRBJ2-7	CASSLTRDRSYEQYF	TGTGCCAGCAGCTTAACGCGAGACAGGAGCTACGAGCAGTACTTC
-	TRBV28	-	TRBJ2-4	CASSLRDTLAKNIQYF	TGTGCCAGCAGTTTAAGGGACACGCTAGCCAAAAACATTCAGTACTTC